The rows below give T cell receptor beta chains drawn from one sample of a study of T cells in Graves' hyperthyroidism and ophthalmopathy. TCRdb reanalysed the multiplex PCR reads using MiXCR and keeps one entry per CDR3 protein. Here the sample spans around 560,000 distinct CDR3 sequences, around 17% being singletons. The sequenced sample consisted of blood. The receptors derive from a young woman with Graves' hyperthyroidism. CDR3s include the opening cysteine and the closing phenylalanine or tryptophan. D genes are given only for firm matches. Clone sizes are given selectively: once, few, many, or a class where the clone is expanded.

D	V	size	J	CDR3	DNA
-	TRBV7-2	many	TRBJ2-1	CASSPPGGGSYNEQFF	TGTGCCAGCAGCCCTCCAGGGGGAGGCTCCTACAATGAGCAGTTCTTC
TRBD2	TRBV10-3	-	TRBJ2-3	CAISESLAGGTDTQYF	TGTGCCATCAGTGAGTCTTTAGCGGGGGGCACAGATACGCAGTATTTT
-	TRBV10-3	-	TRBJ1-2	CAISSGTARFIYGYTF	TGTGCCATCAGTTCCGGGACGGCCCGGTTTATCTATGGCTACACCTTC
TRBD2	TRBV4-1	few	TRBJ2-7	CASSQGRLAGTSYEQYF	TGCGCCAGCAGCCAAGGTAGACTAGCGGGAACGAGCTACGAGCAGTACTTC
TRBD2	TRBV5-1	many	TRBJ2-1	CASSWRGLAGVVDEQFF	TGCGCCAGCAGCTGGCGGGGACTAGCGGGAGTAGTGGATGAGCAGTTCTTC
-	TRBV18	many	TRBJ1-1	CASSDQNRNTEAFF	TGTGCCAGCTCCGACCAAAACAGGAACACTGAAGCTTTCTTT
TRBD1	TRBV24-1	many	TRBJ1-5	CATSGQGNQPQHF	TGTGCCACCAGCGGACAGGGGAATCAGCCCCAGCATTTT
-	TRBV7-2	many	TRBJ2-4	CASSLPVGTQNIQYF	TGTGCCAGCAGCTTGCCTGTCGGGACCCAAAACATTCAGTACTTC
TRBD1	TRBV6-1	many	TRBJ2-6	CASSHLGTGNSGANVLTF	TGTGCCAGCAGTCACCTCGGGACAGGAAACTCTGGGGCCAACGTCCTGACTTTC
-	TRBV2	-	TRBJ1-5	CASSSLGTFSHF	TGTGCCAGCAGTTCCCTCGGGACTTTTTCGCATTTT
-	TRBV10-1	-	TRBJ2-2	CASSDNGELFF	TGCGCCAGCAGTGATAACGGGGAGCTGTTTTTT
-	TRBV7-9	-	TRBJ2-1	CASSLEVWDSGEQFF	TGTGCCAGCAGCTTAGAAGTTTGGGACTCCGGTGAGCAGTTCTTC
-	TRBV6-2/TRBV6-3	-	TRBJ2-7	CASSATGYEQYF	TGTGCCAGCAGTGCGACAGGTTACGAGCAGTACTTC
-	TRBV28	-	TRBJ1-2	CASIQGQKGGYTF	TGTGCCAGCATACAGGGTCAAAAGGGGGGCTACACCTTC
-	TRBV6-1	few	TRBJ1-1	CASSGGSEAFF	TGTGCCAGCAGCGGAGGGTCTGAAGCTTTCTTT
TRBD1	TRBV10-1	-	TRBJ2-1	CASSELGQVYNEQFF	TGCGCCAGCAGTGAGCTGGGACAGGTTTACAATGAGCAGTTCTTC
TRBD2	TRBV29-1	-	TRBJ2-1	CSVGRAAIANEQFF	TGCAGCGTCGGGAGGGCGGCCATTGCGAATGAGCAGTTCTTC
-	TRBV27	-	TRBJ2-1	CASSFDPQDSTRHEQFF	TGTGCCAGCAGTTTTGACCCCCAGGACTCCACTCGGCATGAGCAGTTCTTC
TRBD1	TRBV2	many	TRBJ2-3	CASRGQSTDTQYF	TGTGCCAGCAGGGGACAGAGCACAGATACGCAGTATTTT
-	TRBV30	few	TRBJ1-2	CAWYLGEGYTF	TGTGCCTGGTACCTTGGGGAGGGCTACACCTTC
TRBD1	TRBV11-2	-	TRBJ1-2	CASRPLTGTGVNGYTF	TGTGCCAGCAGACCTCTTACCGGGACAGGGGTAAATGGCTACACCTTC
TRBD2	TRBV24-1	-	TRBJ2-3	CAASDLVLAGTDTQYF	TGTGCCGCCAGTGATTTGGTCCTAGCGGGCACAGATACGCAGTATTTT
-	TRBV5-5	few	TRBJ2-6	CASSFTVQAEGSGANVLTF	TGTGCCAGCAGCTTTACGGTGCAGGCAGAAGGCTCTGGGGCCAACGTCCTGACTTTC
TRBD2	TRBV20-1	few	TRBJ2-1	CSAEPGLAGPFSYNEQFF	TGCAGTGCGGAACCGGGACTAGCGGGACCCTTCTCCTACAATGAGCAGTTCTTC
TRBD1	TRBV19	few	TRBJ2-1	CASKGQGTYNEQFF	TGTGCCAGTAAGGGACAGGGTACCTACAATGAGCAGTTCTTC
-	TRBV20-1	many	TRBJ2-3	CSARASTNTDTQYF	TGCAGTGCTAGGGCTAGTACAAACACAGATACGCAGTATTTT
TRBD2	TRBV5-1	few	TRBJ2-3	CASRERGAGTDTQYF	TGCGCCAGCAGGGAGCGGGGGGCCGGCACAGATACGCAGTATTTT
TRBD1	TRBV20-1	-	TRBJ1-5	CSAREGTVSNQPQHF	TGCAGTGCTAGAGAAGGGACAGTTAGCAATCAGCCCCAGCATTTT
-	TRBV12-3/TRBV12-4	many	TRBJ2-7	CASSPGAAFYEQYF	TGTGCCAGCAGTCCCGGGGCGGCATTCTACGAGCAGTACTTC
TRBD2	TRBV7-2	many	TRBJ2-2	CASSLASLAANTGELFF	TGTGCCAGCAGCTTAGCCTCCCTAGCGGCGAACACCGGGGAGCTGTTTTTT
TRBD2	TRBV10-2	-	TRBJ2-7	CAIRTSASYEQYF	TGCGCCATCCGGACTAGCGCCTCCTACGAGCAGTACTTC
TRBD1	TRBV6-2/TRBV6-3	-	TRBJ2-1	CASNYSGQGERNEQFF	TGTGCCAGCAATTACTCGGGACAGGGTGAGCGTAATGAGCAGTTCTTC
-	TRBV20-1	many	TRBJ1-2	CSAIGRGYGYTF	TGCAGTGCTATCGGGAGAGGGTATGGCTACACCTTC
TRBD2	TRBV20-1	-	TRBJ2-2	CSASRTSGNTGELFF	TGCAGTGCTAGCCGGACTAGCGGGAACACCGGGGAGCTGTTTTTT
TRBD2	TRBV11-2	few	TRBJ2-1	CASSLMGLGPFF	TGTGCCAGCAGCTTAATGGGACTAGGGCCGTTCTTC
-	TRBV20-1	few	TRBJ2-4	CSASVAKNIQYF	TGCAGTGCTAGTGTGGCCAAAAACATTCAGTACTTC
TRBD1	TRBV18	many	TRBJ1-1	CASSWTGGGTEAFF	TGTGCCAGCTCCTGGACAGGGGGAGGAACTGAAGCTTTCTTT
-	TRBV6-1	many	TRBJ2-7	CASSELQVLSYEQYF	TGTGCCAGCAGTGAATTACAGGTTCTCTCCTACGAGCAGTACTTC
-	TRBV30	many	TRBJ1-5	CAWSVERNQPQHF	TGTGCCTGGAGTGTAGAACGGAATCAGCCCCAGCATTTT
TRBD1	TRBV14	-	TRBJ1-2	CASSQTRDRAGGYTF	TGTGCCAGCAGCCAAACCCGAGACAGGGCCGGTGGCTACACCTTC
-	TRBV27	-	TRBJ2-1	CASSTRTRWDNEQFF	TGTGCCAGCAGCACCAGGACTCGGTGGGACAATGAGCAGTTCTTC
TRBD2	TRBV7-2	many	TRBJ2-1	CASSPGTSGSYEQFF	TGTGCCAGCAGCCCTGGGACTAGCGGGAGTTATGAGCAGTTCTTC
TRBD2	TRBV20-1	-	TRBJ2-3	CSASGGGTDTQYF	TGCAGTGCCAGCGGGGGTGGCACAGATACGCAGTATTTT
-	TRBV6-1	many	TRBJ2-7	CASSAQGIYEQYF	TGTGCCAGCAGTGCTCAGGGAATCTACGAGCAGTACTTC
-	TRBV4-1	-	TRBJ2-6	CASSQVQATSGANVLTF	TGCGCCAGCAGCCAAGTACAGGCAACCTCTGGGGCCAACGTCCTGACTTTC
TRBD1	TRBV20-1	many	TRBJ1-5	CSARDSGTGWIRSNQPQHF	TGCAGTGCTAGAGACTCGGGGACAGGGTGGATTAGGAGCAATCAGCCCCAGCATTTT